This T cell receptor (beta chain) was found in a study of multiple sclerosis patients with progressive multifocal leukoencephalopathy. Study-wide points: Most PML patients had lower entropy, suggesting less diverse TRB repertoires.

Sequenced by immunoSEQ multiplex PCR; TCRdb stores in-frame clones only, minus some. The sample shows 25,000 to 35,000 clones, over 85% of them seen only once. The CDR3 spans 14 residues. Germline values: CDR1 LGHNA, CDR2 YSLEER. The V end lost 6 bases, the J end lost 1 base, and 7 bases lay between the germline ends. Of note for this clone: The antigen remains undetermined.

Time point here: 5 to 6 months of natalizumab therapy. The chain employs TRBV4-3 and TRBJ2-6; no clear D gene. The specimen was PBMCs, collected from a patient treated with natalizumab. The TCR originated in a human donor with multiple sclerosis. The CDR3: CASSHTSGANVLTF. The CDR3 DNA reads TGCGCCAGCAGTCATACGTCTGGGGCCAACGTCCTGACTTTC.